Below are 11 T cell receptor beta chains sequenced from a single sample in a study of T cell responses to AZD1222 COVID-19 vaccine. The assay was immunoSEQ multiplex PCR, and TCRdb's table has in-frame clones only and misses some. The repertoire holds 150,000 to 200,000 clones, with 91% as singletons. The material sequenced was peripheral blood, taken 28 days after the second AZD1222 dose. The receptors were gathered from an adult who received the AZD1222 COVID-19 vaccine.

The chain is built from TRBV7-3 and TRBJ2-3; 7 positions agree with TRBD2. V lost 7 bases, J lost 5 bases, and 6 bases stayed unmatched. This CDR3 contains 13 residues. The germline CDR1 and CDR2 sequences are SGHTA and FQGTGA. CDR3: CASTRGEGDTQYF. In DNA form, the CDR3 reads TGTGCCAGCACCCGGGGGGAGGGAGATACGCAGTATTTT. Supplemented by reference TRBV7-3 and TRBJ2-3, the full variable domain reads GAGVSQTPSNKVTEKGKYVELRCDPISGHTALYWYRQSLGQGPEFLIYFQGTGAADDSGLPNDRFFAVRPEGSVSTLKIQRTERGDSAVYLCASTRGEGDTQYFGPGTRLTVL.

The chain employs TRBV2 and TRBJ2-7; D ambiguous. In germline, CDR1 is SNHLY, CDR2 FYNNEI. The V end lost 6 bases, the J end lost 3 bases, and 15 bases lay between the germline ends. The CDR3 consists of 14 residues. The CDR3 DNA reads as TGTGCCAGCAGCAAAGAAGCAGACTTCTACGAGCAGTACTTC. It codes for CASSKEADFYEQYF. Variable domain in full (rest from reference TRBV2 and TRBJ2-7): EPEVTQTPSHQVTQMGQEVILRCVPISNHLYFYWYRQILGQKVEFLVSFYNNEISEKSEIFDDQFSVERPDGSNFTLKIRSTKLEDSAMYFCASSKEADFYEQYFGPGTRLTVT.

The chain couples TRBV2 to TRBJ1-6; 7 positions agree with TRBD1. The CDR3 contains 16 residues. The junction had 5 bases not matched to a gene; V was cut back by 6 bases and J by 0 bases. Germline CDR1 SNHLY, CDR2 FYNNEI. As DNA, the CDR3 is TGTGCCAGCAGCCTCACAGGGGACTCCTATAATTCACCCCTCCACTTT. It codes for CASSLTGDSYNSPLHF.

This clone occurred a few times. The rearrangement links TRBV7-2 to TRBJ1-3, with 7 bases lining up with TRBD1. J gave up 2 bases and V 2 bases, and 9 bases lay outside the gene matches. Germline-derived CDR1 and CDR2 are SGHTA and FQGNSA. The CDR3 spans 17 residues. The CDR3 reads CASSLNRGRGTGNTIYF. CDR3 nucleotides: TGTGCCAGCAGCTTAAACCGGGGCAGGGGGACTGGAAACACCATATATTTT. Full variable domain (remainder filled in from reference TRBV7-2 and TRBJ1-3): GAGVSQSPSNKVTEKGKDVELRCDPISGHTALYWYRQSLGQGLEFLIYFQGNSAPDKSGLPSDRFSAERTGGSVSTLTIQRTQQEDSAVYLCASSLNRGRGTGNTIYFGEGSWLTVV.

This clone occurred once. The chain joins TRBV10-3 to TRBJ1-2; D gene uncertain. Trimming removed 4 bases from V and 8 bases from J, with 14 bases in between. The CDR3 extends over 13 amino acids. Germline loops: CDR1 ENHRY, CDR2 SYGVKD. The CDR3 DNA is TGTGCCATCAGTGGGTATGAATCGAACGGCTACACCTTC. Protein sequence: CAISGYESNGYTF.

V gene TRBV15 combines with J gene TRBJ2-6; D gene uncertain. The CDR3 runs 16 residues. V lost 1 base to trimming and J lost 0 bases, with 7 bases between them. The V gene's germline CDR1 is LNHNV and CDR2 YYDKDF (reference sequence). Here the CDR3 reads CATSRGVGSGANVLTF. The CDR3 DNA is TGTGCCACCAGCAGAGGGGTAGGCTCTGGGGCCAACGTCCTGACTTTC. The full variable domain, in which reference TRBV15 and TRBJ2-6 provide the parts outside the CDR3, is DAMVIQNPRYQVTQFGKPVTLSCSQTLNHNVMYWYQQKSSQAPKLLFHYYDKDFNNEADTPDNFQSRRPNTSFCFLDIRSPGLGDTAMYLCATSRGVGSGANVLTFGAGSRLTVL.

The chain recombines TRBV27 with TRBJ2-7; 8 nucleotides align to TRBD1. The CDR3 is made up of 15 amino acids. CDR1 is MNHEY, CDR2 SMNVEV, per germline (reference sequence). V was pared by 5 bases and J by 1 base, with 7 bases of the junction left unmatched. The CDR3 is CASSRGQGASYEQYF. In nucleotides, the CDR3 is TGTGCCAGCAGTAGAGGACAGGGAGCATCCTACGAGCAGTACTTC.

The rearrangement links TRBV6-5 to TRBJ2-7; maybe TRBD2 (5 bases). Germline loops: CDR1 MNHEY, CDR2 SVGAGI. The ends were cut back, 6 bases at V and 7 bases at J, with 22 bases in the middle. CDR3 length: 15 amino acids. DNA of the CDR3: TGTGCCAGCAGATCAAGCGACGGGGATTACGTAGAGCAGTACTTC. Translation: CASRSSDGDYVEQYF.

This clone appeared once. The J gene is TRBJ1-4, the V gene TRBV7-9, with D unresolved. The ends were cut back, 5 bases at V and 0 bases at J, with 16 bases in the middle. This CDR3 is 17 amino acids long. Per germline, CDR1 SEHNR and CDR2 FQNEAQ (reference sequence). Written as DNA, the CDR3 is TGTGCCAGCAGCATACCGTCCGGTGACGCAACTAATGAAAAACTGTTTTTT. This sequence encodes CASSIPSGDATNEKLFF.

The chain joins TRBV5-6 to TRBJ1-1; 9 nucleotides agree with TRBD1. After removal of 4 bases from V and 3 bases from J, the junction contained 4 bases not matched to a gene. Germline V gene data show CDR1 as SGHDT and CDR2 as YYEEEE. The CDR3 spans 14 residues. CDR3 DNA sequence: TGTGCCAGCAGCCCCCGGGACAGGGACACTGAAGCTTTCTTT. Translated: CASSPRDRDTEAFF.

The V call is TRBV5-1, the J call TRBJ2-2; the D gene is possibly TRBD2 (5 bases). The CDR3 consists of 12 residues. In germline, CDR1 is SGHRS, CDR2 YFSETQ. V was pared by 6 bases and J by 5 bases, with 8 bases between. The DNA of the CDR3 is TGCGCCAGCACTGAGGGAACCGGGGAGCTGTTTTTT. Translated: CASTEGTGELFF.